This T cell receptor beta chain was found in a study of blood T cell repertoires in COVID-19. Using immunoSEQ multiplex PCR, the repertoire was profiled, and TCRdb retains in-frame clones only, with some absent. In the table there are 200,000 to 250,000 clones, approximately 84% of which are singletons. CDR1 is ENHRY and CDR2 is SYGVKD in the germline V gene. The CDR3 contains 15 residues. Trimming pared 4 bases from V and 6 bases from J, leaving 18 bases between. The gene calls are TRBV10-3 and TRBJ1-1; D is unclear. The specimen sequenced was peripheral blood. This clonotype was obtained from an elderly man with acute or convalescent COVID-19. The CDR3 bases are TGTGCCATCAGTGGCCACGGGAGTCCGGAGGCTGAAGCTTTCTTT. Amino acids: CAISGHGSPEAEAFF.